This T cell receptor beta chain comes out of a study of shared clonotypes between healthy human individuals. Overall study context: Each donor's CD8 memory used one plate, CD8 naive two, each CD4 subset three.

Once extracted for a subset, genomic DNA was divided evenly among several immunoSEQ plates. Sequencing was performed with immunoSEQ multiplex PCR; in TCRdb, only in-frame clones are kept and a portion is missing. Of 2 million to 2.5 million clones in the sample, 80% to 95% were seen once. Germline V gene sequence: CDR1 MNHNY, CDR2 SVGAGI (reference sequence). This CDR3 is 16 amino acids long. V was clipped by 7 bases and J by 4 bases, with 20 bases between them. Study findings and constraints: Compared with clonotypes that all four donors shared, non-shared clonotypes had lower generation probabilities.

On this clone itself: Antigen unknown.

Sample: naive CD4+ T cells from PBMCs. The subset was: CD45RA+ positively selected. The chain links TRBV6-6 to TRBJ1-3; possible D gene TRBD1, 6 bases. The clonotype originates from a young man in good health. Some clones in this sample may be carry-over from other donors' samples. CDR3 sequence reads: CASTSEGEVWGNTIYF. The CDR3 DNA sequence: TGTGCCAGCACCTCTGAGGGGGAAGTGTGGGGAAACACCATATATTTT.